Listed here is a single T cell receptor beta chain. Expressed TCRB transcripts were sequenced because the isolated RNA had all been reverse transcribed beforehand. Method: immunoSEQ multiplex PCR; TCRdb's copy keeps in-frame clones and lacks some. The data contain fewer than 20,000 clones, 45% to 55% of them singletons. This entry is derived from a study of beta chain features in type 1 diabetes. Germline trimming cut 1 base from V and 6 bases from J; bases unmatched to any gene: 5. The CDR3 sequence is 15 residues long. The germline CDR1 and CDR2 sequences are SGHRS and YFSETQ. The source material was stem cell memory CD4+ T cells from blood. This sequence joins TRBV5-1 and TRBJ2-3; 10 nucleotides match TRBD2. The TCR was taken from a woman aged 18-29 years in good health. The CDR3 region is CASSLSGRAGDTQYF. The CDR3 DNA sequence: TGCGCCAGCAGCTTGAGCGGGAGGGCCGGGGATACGCAGTATTTT.